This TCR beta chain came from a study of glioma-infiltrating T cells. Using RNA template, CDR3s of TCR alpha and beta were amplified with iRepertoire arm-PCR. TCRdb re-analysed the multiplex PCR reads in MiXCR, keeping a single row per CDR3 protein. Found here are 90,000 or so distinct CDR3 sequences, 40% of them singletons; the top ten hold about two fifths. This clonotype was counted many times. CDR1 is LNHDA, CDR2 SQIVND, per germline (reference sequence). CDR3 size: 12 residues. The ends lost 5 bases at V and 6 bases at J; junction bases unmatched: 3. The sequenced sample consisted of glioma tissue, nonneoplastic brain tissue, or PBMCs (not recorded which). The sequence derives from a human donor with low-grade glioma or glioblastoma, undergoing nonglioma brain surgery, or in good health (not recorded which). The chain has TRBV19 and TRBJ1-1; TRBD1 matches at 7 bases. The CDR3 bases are TGTGCCAGTAGTTACAGGGGCGCTGAAGCTTTCTTT. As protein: CASSYRGAEAFF. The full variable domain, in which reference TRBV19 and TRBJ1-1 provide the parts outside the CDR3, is DGGITQSPKYLFRKEGQNVTLSCEQNLNHDAMYWYRQDPGQGLRLIYYSQIVNDFQKGDIAEGYSVSREKKESFPLTVTSAQKNPTAFYLCASSYRGAEAFFGQGTRLTVV.